Detailed here is one TCR beta chain. V gave up 8 bases and J gave up 6 bases; unmatched junction bases: 6. The CDR3 consists of 13 residues. Germline CDR1 reads MNHEY; CDR2 reads SVGAGI. The data originate from a study of CD8 T cells in Susac syndrome. RNA totalling roughly 0.5 to 1 ug underwent reverse transcription with random hexamers. Each CDR3 protein is one row after TCRdb ran MiXCR on the immunoSEQ multiplex PCR reads. The table includes tens of thousands of distinct CDR3 sequences, about 95% detected once. The chain links TRBV6-5 to TRBJ1-2; 10 bases are shared with TRBD1. Sequencing input: CD8+ T cells from PBMCs. This TCR was recovered from a human donor with Susac syndrome. The CDR3 protein is CASGGQGIDGYTF. The CDR3 nucleotides are TGTGCCAGCGGGGGACAGGGGATCGATGGCTACACCTTC.